This record looks at one TCR beta chain sequence and its context. Sequenced by immunoSEQ multiplex PCR; TCRdb stores in-frame clones only, minus some. The profile shows just over 70,000 clones, 85% to 95% of them singletons. This record belongs to a study of technical replicates of blood from a few donors. The V and J ends lost 4 bases and 5 bases respectively, with 11 bases between them. CDR1 and CDR2 (germline): SGHNT, YENEEA. The CDR3 runs to 14 residues. The chain joins TRBV11-3 to TRBJ2-2, with a possible D match to TRBD2 (6 bases). The sequence came from a human donor in good health. The sequencing input was T cells isolated from PBMCs. As DNA, the CDR3 is TGTGCCAGCAGCTCAGGGACTGCAACCGGGGAGCTGTTTTTT. Its protein product is CASSSGTATGELFF.